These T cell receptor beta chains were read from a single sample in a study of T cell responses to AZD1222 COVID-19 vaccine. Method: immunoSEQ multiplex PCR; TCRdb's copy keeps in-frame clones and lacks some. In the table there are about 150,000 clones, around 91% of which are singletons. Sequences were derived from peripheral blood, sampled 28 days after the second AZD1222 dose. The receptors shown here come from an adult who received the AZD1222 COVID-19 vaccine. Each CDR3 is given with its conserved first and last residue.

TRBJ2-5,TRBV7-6,CASSLEFGGGVGSETQYF
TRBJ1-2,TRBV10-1,CASLGEHGRNYGYTF
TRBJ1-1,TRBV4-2,CASSQDWGEGTEAFF
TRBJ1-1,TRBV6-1,CASSEAYGTAEAFF
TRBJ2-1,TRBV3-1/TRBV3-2,CASSHGLKPDRGWFF
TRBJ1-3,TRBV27,CASSRGTGNIYF
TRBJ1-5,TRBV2,CASSGQGAGNQPQHF
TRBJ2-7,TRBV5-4,CASSRDLTSYEQYF
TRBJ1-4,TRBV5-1,CASSAALSTNEKLFF
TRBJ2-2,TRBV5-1,CASSRDRDTGELFF
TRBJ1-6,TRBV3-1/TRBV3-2,CASSPGSGDSPLHF
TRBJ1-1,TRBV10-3,CAISDDQPEAFF
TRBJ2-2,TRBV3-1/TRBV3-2,CASSQGGAGGPTGELFF
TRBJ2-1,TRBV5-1,CASSLAVGATNEQFF
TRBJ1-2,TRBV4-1,CASSQDPRDSHYGYTF
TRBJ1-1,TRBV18,CASAHGELLTEAFF
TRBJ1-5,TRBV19,CASSIETDSFSSAQHF
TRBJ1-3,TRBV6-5,CASSRWRDSGNTIYF
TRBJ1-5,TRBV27,CASSLSGDQPQHF
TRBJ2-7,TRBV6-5,CASIPGGNTYEQYF
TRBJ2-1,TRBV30,CAWSLNTGEQFF
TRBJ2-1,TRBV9,CASSVATSGLYNEQFF
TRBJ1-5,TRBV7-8,CASSLERGASQPQHF
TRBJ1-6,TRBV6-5,CATDQGPDRPLHF
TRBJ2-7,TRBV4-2,CASSLEGGNFYEQYF
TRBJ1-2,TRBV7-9,CASSIPPPRPYGYTF
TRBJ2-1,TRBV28,CASRLAGGPYEQFF
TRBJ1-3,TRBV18,CASSPPSQGNTIYF
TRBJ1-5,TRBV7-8,CASSRDRGYSNQPQHF
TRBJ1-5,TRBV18,CASSPPTGRGNQPQHF
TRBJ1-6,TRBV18,CASSRSSGQGDYNSPLHF
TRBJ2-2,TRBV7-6,CASSQGPPGTGELFF
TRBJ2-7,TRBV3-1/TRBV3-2,CASSQVFSSYEQYF
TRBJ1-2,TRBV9,CASNDPGQTYGYTF
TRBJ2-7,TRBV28,CASSPGSPYEQYF
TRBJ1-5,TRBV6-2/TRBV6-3,CASSSRGLGNQPQHF
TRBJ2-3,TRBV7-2,CASRTGGKDTQYF
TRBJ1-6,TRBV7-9,CASSLGQLNSPLHF
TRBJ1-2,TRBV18,CASSPQDRGFYGYTF
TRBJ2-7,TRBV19,CASSAGTSGAYEQYF
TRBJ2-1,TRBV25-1,CASSDYGGSYNEQFF
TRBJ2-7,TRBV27,CASSPRTTDEQYF
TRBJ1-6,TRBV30,CAWSVTGLGWTGDLSYNSPLHF
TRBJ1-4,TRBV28,CASTPDSSNEKLFF
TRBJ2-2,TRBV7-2,CASSLGRAKSGGELFF
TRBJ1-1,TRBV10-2,CASSEMTGSNTEAFF
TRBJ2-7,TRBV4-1,CASSYQIFPGTRNSYEQYF
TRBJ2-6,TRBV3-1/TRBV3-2,CASSQARGSGANVLTF
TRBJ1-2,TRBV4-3,CASSQDLRDRPYGYTF
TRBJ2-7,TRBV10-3,CAIRTREEEQYF
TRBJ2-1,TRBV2,CASSGTDSGGASEQFF
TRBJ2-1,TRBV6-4,CASSDSGGGDEQFF